The sequence of this T cell receptor beta chain was determined in a study of T cell responses to AZD1222 COVID-19 vaccine. Measured with immunoSEQ multiplex PCR; TCRdb has only the in-frame clones, and not every one. The repertoire holds roughly 150,000 clones, around nine tenths seen once, with 1.5% to 2% in the top ten. Study conclusions and caveats: Spike was spanned by vaccine-associated CD4 TCRs, which were dominant at 160-218 and 743-854. Clonal diversity may have been underestimated, and the donors were mostly white British, with more females than males. There were repertoire samples only from the period after the peak T cell response.

The ends lost 1 base at V and 0 bases at J; junction bases unmatched: 2. Germline V gene lookup returns CDR1 MGHRA and CDR2 YSYEKL. The CDR3 has 16 amino acids. In regard to this clone: Its antigen is unknown.

The material sequenced was peripheral blood, taken on day 0 of AZD1222 vaccination. The TCR comes from an adult in good health. The chain is built from TRBV4-1 and TRBJ2-7, with 11 bases aligning to TRBD2. DNA of the CDR3: TGCGCCAGCAGCCAAGTTGGACTAGCGGGCTCCTACGAGCAGTACTTC. The encoded protein is CASSQVGLAGSYEQYF.